These 17 T cell receptor beta chains were all obtained from the same sample, sequenced in a study of blood T cell repertoires in COVID-19. Repertoires were generated with immunoSEQ multiplex PCR, while TCRdb's copy carries only in-frame clones and drops some. Of about 100,000 clones listed, around 90% are singletons. The specimen sequenced was peripheral blood. The receptor set was obtained from a man in his forties with active or convalescent COVID-19.

The rearrangement links TRBV11-3 to TRBJ2-7, with 8 bases identical to TRBD2. V gave up 4 bases and J gave up 0 bases; unmatched junction bases: 5. The CDR3 contains 15 residues. Germline V gives CDR1 SGHNT, CDR2 YENEEA. CDR3 coding DNA: TGTGCCAGCAGCTCATCAGGGACTAGCTCCTACGAGCAGTACTTC. It specifies CASSSSGTSSYEQYF.

V and J are TRBV7-2 and TRBJ1-1; unclear D gene. V was pared by 2 bases and J by 0 bases, with 10 bases between. CDR1 is SGHTA, CDR2 FQGNSA, per germline. This CDR3 has 15 amino acids. CDR3 region: CASSLTAGMNTEAFF. The CDR3 DNA is TGTGCCAGCAGCTTAACAGCGGGGATGAACACTGAAGCTTTCTTT.

The chain links TRBV5-1 to TRBJ2-3, with D uncertain. The V end lost 0 bases, the J end lost 0 bases, and 8 bases lay between the germline ends. The CDR3 sequence is 15 residues long. Germline lookup yields CDR1 SGHRS and CDR2 YFSETQ. The CDR3 spells CASSLDAGSTDTQYF. DNA of the CDR3: TGCGCCAGCAGCTTGGACGCAGGTAGCACAGATACGCAGTATTTT.

J is TRBJ2-5 and V is TRBV27; maybe TRBD1 (6 bases). The V end lost 6 bases, the J end lost 0 bases, and 11 bases lay between the germline ends. The CDR3 contains 14 residues. CDR1 is MNHEY and CDR2 is SMNVEV in the germline V gene (reference sequence). CDR3 in DNA: TGTGCCAGCAGCCGAGGACAGCACCAAGAGACCCAGTACTTC. This sequence encodes CASSRGQHQETQYF.

The chain has TRBV9 and TRBJ1-1; 11 positions match TRBD1. Germline assignment: CDR1 SGDLS and CDR2 YYNGEE. The ends lost 3 bases at V and 3 bases at J; junction bases unmatched: 4. The CDR3 spans 15 residues. In DNA form, the CDR3 reads TGTGCCAGCAGCGCCTTGGGACAGGGGGACACTGAAGCTTTCTTT. Protein sequence: CASSALGQGDTEAFF.

The chain employs TRBV6-4 and TRBJ2-1; D not resolved. The CDR3 totals 15 residues. Trimming left V 6 bases short and J 0 bases short, with 12 bases between. Germline V gene data show CDR1 as MRHNA and CDR2 as SNTAGT. In DNA form, the CDR3 reads TGTGCCAGCAGCGCCCGAACTGGCTCCTACAATGAGCAGTTCTTC. This encodes CASSARTGSYNEQFF.

The J gene is TRBJ2-6, the V gene TRBV6-2 or TRBV6-3; 11 bases align to TRBD2. This CDR3 comprises 18 residues. Trimming removed 2 bases from V and 4 bases from J; junction bases left unmatched: 7. CDR1 is MNHEY and CDR2 is SVGEGT in the germline V gene. In DNA form, the CDR3 reads TGTGCCAGCAGTTACGTTAGCGGGAGGGCCGGCGGGGCCAACGTCCTGACTTTC. Amino acids: CASSYVSGRAGGANVLTF.

This chain uses TRBV19 with TRBJ1-2, with 7 positions matching TRBD1. The CDR3 is made up of 14 amino acids. Germline CDR1 and CDR2: LNHDA and SQIVND (reference sequence). V was clipped by 5 bases and J by 5 bases; unmatched bases: 8. CDR3 sequence (DNA): TGTGCCAGTAGTCGGGACAGATATCTTTATGGCTACACCTTC. Translated, it gives CASSRDRYLYGYTF.

The table lists this clone with a few counts. This chain uses TRBV7-3 with TRBJ2-7; perhaps TRBD2 as D (5 bases). Germline V lookup: CDR1 SGHTA, CDR2 FQGTGA. The CDR3 is made up of 15 amino acids. Trimming shortened V by 5 bases and J by 2 bases, and 16 bases separated the two germline ends. The DNA of the CDR3 is TGTGCCAGCAGCAGAGGGAGCGGACGCGCCTACGAGCAGTACTTC. This translates into CASSRGSGRAYEQYF. Looking up the rest from reference TRBV7-3 and TRBJ2-7 gives the full variable domain: GAGVSQTPSNKVTEKGKYVELRCDPISGHTALYWYRQSLGQGPEFLIYFQGTGAADDSGLPNDRFFAVRPEGSVSTLKIQRTERGDSAVYLCASSRGSGRAYEQYFGPGTRLTVT.

In its sample, this clone was seen once. The chain is built from TRBV4-3 and TRBJ2-3, with 11 positions matching TRBD2. This CDR3 contains 19 residues. CDR1 is LGHNA, CDR2 YSLEER, per germline. The trim removed 1 base at V and 2 bases at J, leaving 11 bases unmatched. CDR3 residues: CASSQVWLAGGSVTDTQYF. In DNA form, the CDR3 reads TGCGCCAGCAGCCAAGTCTGGCTAGCGGGAGGCAGTGTCACAGATACGCAGTATTTT.

The chain uses TRBV7-2 and TRBJ1-2; D is unresolved. Germline V CDR1 and CDR2: SGHTA, FQGNSA. Deletions cut 5 bases from V and 5 bases from J, with 6 bases between. This CDR3 has 11 amino acids. The chain's CDR3 is CASSNMYGYTF. In nucleotides, the CDR3 is TGTGCCAGCAGCAATATGTATGGCTACACCTTC.

V gene TRBV29-1 combines with J gene TRBJ1-4; D is ambiguous. Germline CDR1 reads SQVTM; CDR2 reads ANQGSEA. Trimming removed 5 bases from V and 4 bases from J, with 5 bases in between. The CDR3 runs to 11 residues. CDR3 amino acids: CSVFLNEKLFF. CDR3 sequence (DNA): TGCAGCGTTTTCCTTAATGAAAAACTGTTTTTT. The whole variable domain, remainder taken from reference TRBV29-1 and TRBJ1-4, is SAVISQKPSRDICQRGTSLTIQCQVDSQVTMMFWYRQQPGQSLTLIATANQGSEATYESGFVIDKFPISRPNLTFSTLTVSNMSPEDSSIYLCSVFLNEKLFFGSGTQLSVL.

The chain recombines TRBV6-1 with TRBJ2-5; 8 bases align to TRBD2. Germline CDR1 MNHNS, CDR2 SASEGT. This CDR3 spans 17 amino acids. V gave up 0 bases and J gave up 3 bases; unmatched junction bases: 9. CDR3 nucleotide sequence: TGTGCCAGCAGTGAAGCGCCTGGCGGGGGGCGCAAAGAGACCCAGTACTTC. It specifies CASSEAPGGGRKETQYF.

The V call is TRBV12-3 or TRBV12-4, the J call TRBJ1-3; D ambiguous. This CDR3 spans 11 amino acids. Trimming took off 8 bases at V and 6 bases at J, with 8 bases between the two ends. CDR3 loop: CASSNLNTIYF. In nucleotides, the CDR3 is TGTGCCAGCTCCAATTTAAACACCATATATTTT.

This clone has more than one count but fewer than ten. The chain couples TRBV19 to TRBJ1-5; D is perhaps TRBD1 (5 bases). V lost 1 base, J lost 7 bases, and 8 bases lay in between. Looked up from germline, CDR1 is LNHDA and CDR2 is SQIVND (reference sequence). The CDR3 is made up of 13 amino acids. The CDR3 spells CASSIAGGQPQHF. CDR3 sequence (DNA): TGTGCCAGTAGTATAGCCGGGGGGCAGCCCCAGCATTTT.

V and J are TRBV7-2 and TRBJ1-5; 7 bases map to TRBD1. The CDR3 consists of 14 residues. The germline CDR1 and CDR2 sequences are SGHTA and FQGNSA. V trimming: 0 bases; J trimming: 4 bases; junction bases outside the gene matches: 0. The CDR3 sequence is CASSLAQGNQPQHF. DNA for the CDR3: TGTGCCAGCAGCTTAGCACAGGGGAATCAGCCCCAGCATTTT.

The chain carries TRBV28 and TRBJ2-2; TRBD1 is a possible D gene (6 bases). The CDR3 is 14 amino acids. The ends were cut back, 6 bases at V and 4 bases at J, with 12 bases in the middle. CDR1 is MDHEN, CDR2 SYDVKM, per germline. The CDR3 DNA sequence: TGTGCCAGCAGGGCGGACAGCATCACCGGGGAGCTGTTTTTT. Its translation: CASRADSITGELFF.